The present TCR beta chain was sequenced within a study of cytomegalovirus exposure and HLA in healthy donors. Germline V gene lookup returns CDR1 SQVTM and CDR2 ANQGSEA. The CDR3 extends over 13 amino acids. Trimming shortened V by 4 bases and J by 1 base, and 5 bases separated the two germline ends. Amplification used 60 Vbeta primers and 13 Jbeta primers. Repertoires were generated with immunoSEQ multiplex PCR, while TCRdb's copy carries only in-frame clones and drops some. The sample lists around 200,000 clones; 70% to 90% were seen once. This sequence originates from a woman younger than 45 in good health and CMV-seronegative. Sequencing used PBMCs. The chain is built from TRBV29-1 and TRBJ2-6; the D is unclear. CDR3 region: CSVVVSGANVLTF. The CDR3 bases are TGCAGCGTTGTCGTTTCTGGGGCCAACGTCCTGACTTTC.